These 19 T cell receptor beta chains share one sample of origin, sequenced in a study of blood T cell repertoires in COVID-19. The assay was immunoSEQ multiplex PCR, and TCRdb's table has in-frame clones only and misses some. The sample has around 130,000 clones, 90% seen once. The sample comprised peripheral blood. The receptors come from a man aged 45-65 years with active COVID-19.

The chain recombines TRBV5-1 with TRBJ2-1; 11 bases map to TRBD1. Germline values: CDR1 SGHRS, CDR2 YFSETQ. V dropped 6 bases and J dropped 9; count of bases not matched to a gene: 11. The CDR3 is 15 amino acids. CDR3 amino acids: CASTIPGTGGLEQFF. The CDR3 bases are TGCGCCAGCACCATCCCTGGGACAGGGGGACTTGAGCAGTTCTTC.

This chain uses TRBV9 with TRBJ2-5; 7 nucleotides align to TRBD1. This CDR3 is built from 14 residues. With V trimmed by 1 base and J by 5 bases, 5 bases remained unmatched. Germline V CDR1 and CDR2: SGDLS, YYNGEE. For the CDR3, the DNA is TGTGCCAGCAGCGTACAGGGGGTCGAGGAGACCCAGTACTTC. It is translated as CASSVQGVEETQYF. Together with reference TRBV9 and TRBJ2-5, the CDR3 gives the full variable domain: DSGVTQTPKHLITATGQRVTLRCSPRSGDLSVYWYQQSLDQGLQFLIQYYNGEERAKGNILERFSAQQFPDLHSELNLSSLELGDSALYFCASSVQGVEETQYFGPGTRLLVL.

This clone turned up a few times. The rearrangement joins TRBV2 to TRBJ2-7; 7 bases fit TRBD2. The CDR3 contains 14 residues. CDR1 SNHLY and CDR2 FYNNEI come from the germline V gene. Trimming cost V 3 bases and J 3 bases; bases outside gene matches: 5. The CDR3 spells CASSDASGVYEQYF. CDR3 nucleotide sequence: TGTGCCAGCAGTGACGCTAGCGGAGTCTACGAGCAGTACTTC.

The chain is built from TRBV7-8 and TRBJ2-1, with TRBD2 identical over 10 bases. The V gene end was trimmed by 3 bases and the J gene end by 12 bases; junction bases not matched to a gene: 11. Germline V gene lookup returns CDR1 SGHVS and CDR2 FQNEAQ. This CDR3 region has 15 residues. The CDR3 region is CASSFRLAGGSGQFF. CDR3 DNA sequence: TGTGCCAGCAGCTTCCGACTAGCGGGTGGCTCGGGGCAGTTCTTC.

V and J are TRBV6-6 and TRBJ2-3, with 13 bases matching TRBD2. The germline gives CDR1 MNHNY, CDR2 SVGAGI (reference sequence). The trim removed 5 bases at V and 1 base at J, leaving 3 bases unmatched. The CDR3 length is 16 residues. CDR3 protein: CASSTGLAGRTDTQYF. CDR3 bases: TGTGCCAGCAGTACGGGACTAGCGGGGCGCACAGATACGCAGTATTTT.

The chain links TRBV15 to TRBJ2-1; maybe TRBD2 (5 bases). Deletions cut 0 bases from V and 8 bases from J, with 17 bases between. Germline V gene data show CDR1 as LNHNV and CDR2 as YYDKDF (reference sequence). The CDR3 extends over 16 amino acids. This chain's CDR3 is CATSRDPPSVGDEQFF. CDR3 DNA: TGTGCCACCAGCAGAGACCCTCCGAGCGTCGGGGATGAGCAGTTCTTC.

The chain joins TRBV30 to TRBJ1-1; TRBD1 agrees at 10 bases. Germline CDR1 reads GTSNPN; CDR2 reads SVGIG (reference sequence). The CDR3 length is 14 residues. J was trimmed by 4 bases and V by 5 bases; bases with no gene match: 7. This CDR3 is CAWRDRGWVTEAFF. CDR3 bases: TGTGCCTGGCGGGACAGGGGATGGGTCACTGAAGCTTTCTTT.

V and J are TRBV7-9 and TRBJ2-2, with D perhaps matching TRBD2 (6 bases). Between the trimmed V and J ends, which lost 2 bases and 6 bases, there was a span of 10 bases. The CDR3 spans 14 residues. Germline-derived CDR1 and CDR2 are SEHNR and FQNEAQ (reference sequence). The CDR3 region is CASSLRGRSGELFF. The CDR3 bases are TGTGCCAGCAGCTTACGGGGGAGATCCGGGGAGCTGTTTTTT.

In this sample, this clone turned up once. The J gene is TRBJ2-3, the V gene TRBV20-1; 9 nucleotides agree with TRBD2. Trimming at V came to 3 bases and at J to 5 bases, leaving 6 bases not matched to a gene. The CDR3 spans 14 residues. In germline, CDR1 is DFQATT, CDR2 SNEGSKA (reference sequence). The CDR3 region is CSASGLATGDTQYF. The CDR3 coding sequence is TGCAGTGCTAGTGGACTAGCGACTGGAGATACGCAGTATTTT.

This clone was seen only once. The gene calls are TRBV12-3 or TRBV12-4 and TRBJ1-5, with unresolved D. CDR3 length equals 13 residues. The V gene lost 5 bases and the J gene lost 2 bases, with 7 bases spanning the gap. The chain's CDR3 is CASSALGNQPQHF. For the CDR3, the DNA is TGTGCCAGCAGTGCGTTGGGCAATCAGCCCCAGCATTTT.

This clone showed up just once. The chain recombines TRBV5-1 with TRBJ2-5; TRBD1 might be the D (6 bases). CDR3 length: 14 amino acids. Germline CDR1 SGHRS, CDR2 YFSETQ. The ends were cut back, 1 base at V and 2 bases at J, with 9 bases in the middle. The CDR3 DNA is TGCGCCAGCAGCTTGATGGGGGCACAAGAGACCCAGTACTTC. This sequence encodes CASSLMGAQETQYF.

The rearrangement links TRBV6-5 to TRBJ2-1, with D perhaps TRBD1 (6 bases). V lost 3 bases and J 5 bases, leaving 11 bases between the germline ends. From germline, CDR1 is MNHEY and CDR2 SVGAGI. The CDR3 spans 14 residues. The DNA for the CDR3 is TGTGCCAGCAGTTATGGACAGCCCAACAATGAGCAGTTCTTC. Amino acid sequence: CASSYGQPNNEQFF.

This chain joins TRBV5-1 and TRBJ2-2; weak D call: TRBD1 (6 bases). Trimming stripped 0 bases from V and 5 bases from J, with 20 bases between. Germline V gene data show CDR1 as SGHRS and CDR2 as YFSETQ. The CDR3 runs to 18 residues. CDR3 nucleotide sequence: TGCGCCAGCAGCTTGGTGGGTACGGACAGTCCTAGGACCGGGGAGCTGTTTTTT. This sequence encodes CASSLVGTDSPRTGELFF.

The chain recombines TRBV7-9 with TRBJ2-3; 8 nucleotides match TRBD2. The CDR3 spans 15 residues. In germline, CDR1 is SEHNR, CDR2 FQNEAQ (reference sequence). V gave up 5 bases and J gave up 5 bases; unmatched junction bases: 9. This CDR3 is CASSPLGLDIDTQYF. The CDR3 nucleotides read TGTGCCAGCAGCCCGTTGGGACTAGATATAGATACGCAGTATTTT.

This sequence joins TRBV19 and TRBJ1-5; D might be TRBD1 (6 bases). The CDR3 runs 13 residues. Trimming took off 5 bases at V and 4 bases at J, with 9 bases between the two ends. The V gene's germline CDR1 is LNHDA and CDR2 SQIVND (reference sequence). The CDR3, as DNA: TGTGCCAGTAGTGGCACAGGGAATCAGCCCCAGCATTTT. Its protein is CASSGTGNQPQHF.

The chain is built from TRBV5-4 and TRBJ1-4; D may be TRBD1 (6 bases). The CDR3 consists of 17 residues. V shed 2 bases and J shed 1 base, with 15 bases lying between them. CDR1 and CDR2 (germline): SGHNT, YYREEE (reference sequence). The CDR3 nucleotides are TGTGCCAGCAGCTTCGGGGGGCAGAGGGAAACTAATGAAAAACTGTTTTTT. Amino acid sequence: CASSFGGQRETNEKLFF.

The V gene is TRBV7-3, the J gene TRBJ2-1; 12 positions match TRBD2. The V gene's germline CDR1 is SGHTA and CDR2 FQGTGA. This CDR3 has 14 amino acids. Trimming at V came to 0 bases and at J to 15 bases, leaving 6 bases not matched to a gene. The chain's CDR3 is CASSLTLWTSGVFF. CDR3 nucleotides: TGTGCCAGCAGCTTAACGTTATGGACTAGCGGGGTGTTCTTC.

V is TRBV4-2 and J is TRBJ2-5, with D possibly matching TRBD1 (5 bases). Trimming removed 1 base from V and 4 bases from J, with 13 bases in between. The CDR3 sequence is 15 residues long. Germline V gene lookup returns CDR1 LGHNA and CDR2 YNFKEQ. CDR3 residues: CASSQGGQGTETQYF. The CDR3 nucleotides are TGTGCCAGCAGCCAAGGTGGGCAGGGAACAGAGACCCAGTACTTC.

Concerning this clone: Because the CDR3's place on the DNA is in doubt, the DNA is left out and the CDR3 is given as listed by TCRdb. The chain uses TRBV2 and TRBJ2-1; the DNA was not used to check the table's D call, TRBD2. CDR1 is SNHLY and CDR2 is FYNNEI in the germline V gene. Ends included, the CDR3 has 17 residues. CDR3 sequence reads: CASSSSASGSSYNEQFF.